The 2 T cell receptor beta chains below were found in one sample sequenced in a study of long-term antiretroviral therapy in people with HIV. At the survey level, the v3.0 immunoSEQ assay was run. TCRdb keeps only in-frame clones here, not all; method: immunoSEQ multiplex PCR. The sample comprises 7,300 or so clones, about 76% of which are singletons, and approximately 15% rests with the top ten. Sequences were derived from unsorted PBMCs, sampled 0.9 years before starting antiretroviral therapy. The receptor source for this set is a man aged 40-49 years with HIV.

V and J are TRBV18 and TRBJ1-5, with 7 positions matching TRBD1. V trimming: 8 bases; J trimming: 0 bases; junction bases outside the gene matches: 19. Germline V lookup: CDR1 KGHSH, CDR2 LQKENI. The CDR3 loop spans 19 amino acids. CDR3 nucleotide sequence: TGTGCCAGCCCCGATCGACAGGGACGAGTCCGATATAGCAATCAGCCCCAGCATTTT. It yields the protein CASPDRQGRVRYSNQPQHF.

The chain couples TRBV29-1 to TRBJ2-2; D ambiguous. This CDR3 contains 12 residues. Trimming took off 1 base at V and 6 bases at J, with 6 bases between the two ends. The V gene's germline CDR1 is SQVTM and CDR2 ANQGSEA. The CDR3 DNA is TGCAGCGTTGAAGTGGGTTCCGGGGAGCTGTTTTTT. Translating it yields CSVEVGSGELFF.